This T cell receptor (beta chain) derives from a study of cytomegalovirus exposure and HLA in healthy donors. Study-wide background: The study placed about 81% of its 350 to 400 genotyped donors in the Caucasian-associated ancestry cluster. Findings and limits, study-wide: Rare TCR sequences predominated, though certain public TCRs were found in many donors. The authors enumerated over 150 TCR beta chains as linked to cytomegalovirus.

The germline V gene has CDR1 LGHNT and CDR2 FRNRAP. After removal of 7 bases from V and 2 bases from J, the junction contained 9 bases not matched to a gene. There are 16 residues in the CDR3. On this clone itself: What it binds is not known.

In the PCR, 60 Vbeta and 13 Jbeta primers were used. Some clones are missing from TCRdb's copy, which holds only in-frame ones; the method was immunoSEQ multiplex PCR. Among about 74,000 clones listed, approximately 77% were seen once. This receptor was identified in a woman in her thirties or forties in good health and CMV-seropositive. V is TRBV12-5 and J is TRBJ2-7, with 12 bases matching TRBD2. Sequencing was carried out using PBMCs. The CDR3 sequence is CASVSGGTSGPYEQYF. CDR3 sequence (DNA): TGTGCTAGTGTCAGCGGCGGGACTAGCGGGCCCTACGAGCAGTACTTC. The full variable domain, with the rest looked up from reference TRBV12-5 and TRBJ2-7, is DARVTQTPRHKVTEMGQEVTMRCQPILGHNTVFWYRQTMMQGLELLAYFRNRAPLDDSGMPKDRFSAEMPDATLATLKIQPSEPRDSAVYFCASVSGGTSGPYEQYFGPGTRLTVT.